One sample yielded the 8 T cell receptor beta chains listed below, sequenced in a study of prognosis after radiotherapy for stage I lung cancer. Amplification of the TCR beta CDR3 (from genomic DNA) was done by two-round multiplex PCR. Individual primers that were specific to each TRBV and TRBJ gene served in first-round PCR. TCRdb passed the multiplex PCR reads through MiXCR, listing each CDR3 protein once. The repertoire holds 10,000 to 15,000 distinct CDR3 sequences, with approximately 40% as singletons. This sample comprised PBMCs, obtained before or after stereotactic body radiation therapy (not recorded which). Receptor source: a donor aged 50 or older with non-small cell lung cancer.

By sample fraction, this clonotype is medium-sized. The chain couples TRBV12-3 or TRBV12-4 to TRBJ2-1, with 9 bases lining up with TRBD2. The CDR3 sequence is 14 residues long. Unmatched junction bases numbered 9, after V lost 3 bases and J lost 12 bases. This CDR3 is CASSFSQTSGAQFF. DNA for the CDR3: TGTGCCAGCAGTTTCTCCCAGACTAGCGGAGCGCAGTTCTTC.

This clonotype has a count of ten or more. The gene calls are TRBV6-1 and TRBJ2-7; perhaps D is TRBD1 or TRBD2 (5 bases each). Deletions cut 6 bases from V and 5 bases from J, with 17 bases between. The CDR3 loop spans 14 amino acids. Germline values: CDR1 MNHNS, CDR2 SASEGT. The CDR3 region has the DNA TGTGCCAGCAGGAAAACATGGGACCCCAACGAGCAGTACTTC. It codes for CASRKTWDPNEQYF.

This clonotype appeared a few times. This chain links TRBV20-1 with TRBJ2-5, with a weak D call TRBD2 (5 bases). This CDR3 comprises 15 residues. Trimming left V 0 bases short and J 2 bases short, with 13 bases between. The germline V gene encodes CDR1 DFQATT and CDR2 SNEGSKA (reference sequence). The CDR3 DNA follows: TGCAGTGCTAGAGACCCCCGAGGGAGACAAGAGACCCAGTACTTC. Amino acid sequence: CSARDPRGRQETQYF.

This clonotype showed up many times. The chain joins TRBV10-3 to TRBJ2-1; D uncertain. V was pared by 10 bases and J by 5 bases, with 9 bases between. The germline gives CDR1 ENHRY, CDR2 SYGVKD. The CDR3 runs to 11 residues. The CDR3: CATFLNNEQFF. CDR3 in DNA: TGTGCCACCTTTTTAAACAATGAGCAGTTCTTC.

A remark on this clonotype: A much more abundant neighbour one base away suggests this may be a read error. The rearrangement joins TRBV7-9 to TRBJ1-2; 7 bases match TRBD1. The length of the CDR3 is 15 residues. Germline V lookup: CDR1 SEHNR, CDR2 FQNEAQ (reference sequence). CDR3 sequence reads: CAISSLDRQFDGYTF. The CDR3, as DNA: TGTGCCATCAGCTCACTGGACAGGCAGTTCGATGGCTACACCTTC.

This clonotype was recorded many times. The chain has TRBV10-3 and TRBJ1-4; D call uncertain. The CDR3 totals 13 residues. CDR1 is ENHRY and CDR2 is SYGVKD in the germline V gene. V lost 6 bases and J lost 4, with 9 bases in between. The CDR3 nucleotides read TGTGCCATCAGGGACGGACTTAATGAAAAACTGTTTTTT. Amino acids: CAIRDGLNEKLFF.

Sample share makes this clonotype medium-sized. The V gene is TRBV6-1, the J gene TRBJ2-7; no firm D call. The CDR3 extends over 13 amino acids. Per the germline V gene, CDR1 is MNHNS and CDR2 is SASEGT. V shed 10 bases and J shed 4 bases, with 17 bases lying between them. Written as DNA, the CDR3 is TGTGCCACACAGCCGGATGGGTGGTACGAGCAGTACTTC. Translated: CATQPDGWYEQYF.

On this clonotype itself: Sequence at one end of the junction differs from germline and may be a read error. The chain recombines TRBV19 with TRBJ2-1; TRBD1 matches at 8 bases. The CDR3 is made up of 16 amino acids. Germline assignment: CDR1 LNHDA and CDR2 SQIVND (reference sequence). The CDR3 DNA sequence: TGTGCCAGTATAGGGACTTCGGGCTCAGGGGGCAATGAGCAGCTCTTC. Amino acid sequence: CASIGTSGSGGNEQLF. Full variable domain (outside the CDR3, taken from reference TRBV19 and TRBJ2-1): DGGITQSPKYLFRKEGQNVTLSCEQNLNHDAMYWYRQDPGQGLRLIYYSQIVNDFQKGDIAEGYSVSREKKESFPLTVTSAQKNPTAFYLCASIGTSGSGGNEQLFGPGTRLTVL.